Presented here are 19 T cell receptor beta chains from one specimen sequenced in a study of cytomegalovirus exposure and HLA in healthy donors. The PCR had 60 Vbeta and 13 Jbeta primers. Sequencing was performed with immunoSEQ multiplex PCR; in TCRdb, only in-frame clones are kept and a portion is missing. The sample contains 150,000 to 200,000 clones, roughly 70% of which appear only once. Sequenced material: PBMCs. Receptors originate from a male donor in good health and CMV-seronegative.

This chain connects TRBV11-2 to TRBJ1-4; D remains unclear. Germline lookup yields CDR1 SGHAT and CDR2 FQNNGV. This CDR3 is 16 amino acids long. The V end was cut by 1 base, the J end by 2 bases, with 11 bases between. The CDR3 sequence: CASSLGVILTNEKLFF. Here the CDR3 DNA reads TGTGCCAGCAGCTTAGGTGTTATTTTGACTAATGAAAAACTGTTTTTT. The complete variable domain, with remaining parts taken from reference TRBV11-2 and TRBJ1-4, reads EAGVAQSPRYKIIEKRQSVAFWCNPISGHATLYWYQQILGQGPKLLIQFQNNGVVDDSQLPKDRFSAERLKGVDSTLKIQPAKLEDSAVYLCASSLGVILTNEKLFFGSGTQLSVL.

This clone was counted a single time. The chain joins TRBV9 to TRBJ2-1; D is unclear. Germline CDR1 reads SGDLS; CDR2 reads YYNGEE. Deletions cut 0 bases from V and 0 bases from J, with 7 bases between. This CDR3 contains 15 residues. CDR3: CASSVEINSYNEQFF. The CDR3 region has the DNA TGTGCCAGCAGCGTAGAAATCAACTCCTACAATGAGCAGTTCTTC.

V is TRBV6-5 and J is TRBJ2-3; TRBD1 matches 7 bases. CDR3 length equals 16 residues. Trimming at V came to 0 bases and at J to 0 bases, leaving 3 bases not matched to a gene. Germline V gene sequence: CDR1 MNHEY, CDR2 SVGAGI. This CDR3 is CASSYSDRVSTDTQYF. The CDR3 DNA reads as TGTGCCAGCAGTTACTCAGACAGGGTTAGCACAGATACGCAGTATTTT.

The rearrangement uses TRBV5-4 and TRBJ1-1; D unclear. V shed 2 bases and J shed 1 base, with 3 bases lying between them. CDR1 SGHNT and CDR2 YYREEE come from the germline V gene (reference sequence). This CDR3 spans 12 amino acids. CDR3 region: CASSFGNTEAFF. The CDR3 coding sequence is TGTGCCAGCAGCTTCGGGAACACTGAAGCTTTCTTT.

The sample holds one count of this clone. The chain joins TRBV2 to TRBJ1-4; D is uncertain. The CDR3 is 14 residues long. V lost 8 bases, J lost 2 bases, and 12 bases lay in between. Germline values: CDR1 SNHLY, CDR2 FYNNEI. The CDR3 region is CASSLKETNEKLFF. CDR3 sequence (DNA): TGTGCCAGCTCGCTCAAGGAGACTAATGAAAAACTGTTTTTT.

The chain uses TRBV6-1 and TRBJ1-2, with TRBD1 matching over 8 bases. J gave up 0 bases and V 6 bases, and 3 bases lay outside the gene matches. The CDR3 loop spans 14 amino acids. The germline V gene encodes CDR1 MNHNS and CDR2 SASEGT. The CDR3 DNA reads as TGTGCCAGCAGAGGACAGGGAGCTAACTATGGCTACACCTTC. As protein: CASRGQGANYGYTF.

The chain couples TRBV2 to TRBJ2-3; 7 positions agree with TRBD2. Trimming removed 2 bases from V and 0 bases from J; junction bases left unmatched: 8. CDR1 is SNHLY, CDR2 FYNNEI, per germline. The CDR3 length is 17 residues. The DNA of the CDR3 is TGTGCCAGCAGTGAAAAGGTCCAGGGACTAAGCACAGATACGCAGTATTTT. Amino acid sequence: CASSEKVQGLSTDTQYF.

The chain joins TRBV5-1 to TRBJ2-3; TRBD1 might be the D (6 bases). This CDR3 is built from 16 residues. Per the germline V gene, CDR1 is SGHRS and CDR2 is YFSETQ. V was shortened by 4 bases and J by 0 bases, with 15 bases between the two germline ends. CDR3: CASSPDTGMSTDTQYF. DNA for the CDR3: TGCGCCAGCAGCCCAGACACAGGGATGAGCACAGATACGCAGTATTTT.

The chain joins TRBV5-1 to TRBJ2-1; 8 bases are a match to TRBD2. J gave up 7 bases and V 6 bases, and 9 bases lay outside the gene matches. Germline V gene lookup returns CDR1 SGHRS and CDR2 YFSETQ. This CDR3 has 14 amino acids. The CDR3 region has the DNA TGCGCCAGCACCCCGGCGGGGGGTCCGAATGAGCAGTTCTTC. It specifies CASTPAGGPNEQFF.

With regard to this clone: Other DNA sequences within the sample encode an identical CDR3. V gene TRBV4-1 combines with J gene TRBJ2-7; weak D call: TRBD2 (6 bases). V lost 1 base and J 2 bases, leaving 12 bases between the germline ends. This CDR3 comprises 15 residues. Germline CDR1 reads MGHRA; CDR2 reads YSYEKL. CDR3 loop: CASSQAGPGAYEQYF. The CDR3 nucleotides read TGCGCCAGCAGCCAAGCAGGGCCGGGGGCCTACGAGCAGTACTTC.

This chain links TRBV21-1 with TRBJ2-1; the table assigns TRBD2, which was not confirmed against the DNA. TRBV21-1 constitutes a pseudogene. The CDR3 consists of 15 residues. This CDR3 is CASSKGSGVGDEQFF. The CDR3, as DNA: TGTGCCAGCAGCAAAGGTAGCGGGGTGGGGGATGAGCAGTTCTTC.

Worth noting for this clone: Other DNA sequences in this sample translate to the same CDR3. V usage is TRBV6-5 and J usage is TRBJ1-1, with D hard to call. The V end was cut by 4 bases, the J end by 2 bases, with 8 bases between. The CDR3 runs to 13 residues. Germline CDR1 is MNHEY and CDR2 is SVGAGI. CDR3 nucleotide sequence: TGTGCCAGCAGTTCCGGAGTTAACACTGAAGCTTTCTTT. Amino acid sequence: CASSSGVNTEAFF.

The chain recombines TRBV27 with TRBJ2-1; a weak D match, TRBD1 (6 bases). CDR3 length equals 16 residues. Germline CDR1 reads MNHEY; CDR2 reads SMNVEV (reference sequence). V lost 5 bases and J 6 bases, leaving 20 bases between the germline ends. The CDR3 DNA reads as TGTGCCAGCAGTGACTCCAGGGGCGCGAGAGTCAATGAGCAGTTCTTC. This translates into CASSDSRGARVNEQFF.

In DNA form, the CDR3 reads TGCGCCAGCAGCTTGGCCGAGTTGGTAACCGGGGAGCTGTTTTTT. Its protein product is CASSLAELVTGELFF. The chain couples TRBV5-1 to TRBJ2-2; D not resolved. The germline V and J ends were trimmed by 0 bases and 5 bases, with 11 bases remaining between them. Germline V CDR1 and CDR2: SGHRS, YFSETQ. CDR3 length equals 15 residues.

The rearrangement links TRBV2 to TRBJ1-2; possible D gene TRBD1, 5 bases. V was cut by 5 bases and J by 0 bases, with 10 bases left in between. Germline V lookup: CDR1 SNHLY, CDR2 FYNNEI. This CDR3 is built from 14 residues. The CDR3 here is CASSITGSNYGYTF. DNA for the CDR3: TGTGCCAGCAGTATAACAGGATCTAACTATGGCTACACCTTC.

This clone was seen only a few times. The CDR3 nucleotides read TGTGCCAGCAGCCTTATGGACAGGGCGGGAGAGCAGTACTTC. This translates into CASSLMDRAGEQYF. V is TRBV7-2 and J is TRBJ2-7; 8 bases align to TRBD1. This CDR3 is 14 amino acids long. With V trimmed by 5 bases and J by 7 bases, 10 bases remained unmatched. Per the germline V gene, CDR1 is SGHTA and CDR2 is FQGNSA.

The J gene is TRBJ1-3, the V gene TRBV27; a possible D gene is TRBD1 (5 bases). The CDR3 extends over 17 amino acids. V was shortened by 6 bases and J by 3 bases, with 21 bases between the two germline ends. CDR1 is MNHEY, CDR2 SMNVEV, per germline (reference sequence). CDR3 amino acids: CASSPRPGGVHGNTIYF. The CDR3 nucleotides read TGTGCCAGCAGCCCCCGCCCCGGGGGGGTACATGGAAACACCATATATTTT.

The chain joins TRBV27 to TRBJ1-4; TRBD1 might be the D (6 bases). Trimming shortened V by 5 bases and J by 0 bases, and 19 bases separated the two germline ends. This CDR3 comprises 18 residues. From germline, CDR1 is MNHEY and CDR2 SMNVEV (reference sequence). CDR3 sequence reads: CASSINPGQTATNEKLFF. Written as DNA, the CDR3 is TGTGCCAGCAGTATCAACCCGGGACAAACAGCAACTAATGAAAAACTGTTTTTT.

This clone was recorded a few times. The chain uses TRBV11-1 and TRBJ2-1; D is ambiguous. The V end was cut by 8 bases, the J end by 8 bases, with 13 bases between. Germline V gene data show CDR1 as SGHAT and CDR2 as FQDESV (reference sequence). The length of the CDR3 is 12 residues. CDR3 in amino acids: CASSWRSDEQFF. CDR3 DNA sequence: TGTGCCAGCTCTTGGAGATCTGATGAGCAGTTCTTC.